The TCR beta chain under discussion was sequenced for a study of blood T cell repertoires in COVID-19. Looking at the study overall: Acute-phase and convalescent COVID-19 samples originated in the United States, Italy and Spain. Nucleic acid was either cDNA or gDNA, and it came from T cells, B-cell-depleted T cells, or PBMCs.

Germline values: CDR1 SGHDN, CDR2 FVKESK. There are 13 residues in the CDR3. Trimming stripped 1 base from V and 7 bases from J, with 8 bases between. Original handling: Nucleated cell number was recorded as an estimate derived from reference gene primer amplification. Assay used: immunoSEQ multiplex PCR; TCRdb lists only in-frame clones, some missing. V, J and clone size are taken as reported in that table, and D and trimming were inferred from the DNA itself. The table shows roughly 410,000 clones, with around 89% occurring only once. Enrolled during active infection, Seattle patients were then followed longitudinally.

This chain joins TRBV14 and TRBJ1-5; D is unresolved. Source material: peripheral blood. This clonotype originated in a middle-aged woman with COVID-19, enrolled during active disease. Written as DNA, the CDR3 is TGTGCCAGCAGCCAAGGAGGGAACCAGCCCCAGCATTTT. Encoded protein: CASSQGGNQPQHF. The full variable domain, completed using reference TRBV14 and TRBJ1-5, is EAGVTQFPSHSVIEKGQTVTLRCDPISGHDNLYWYRRVMGKEIKFLLHFVKESKQDESGMPNNRFLAERTGGTYSTLKVQPAELEDSGVYFCASSQGGNQPQHFGDGTRLSIL.